Following are 9 T cell receptor beta chains from one sample sequenced in a study of blood T cell repertoires in COVID-19. Clones were sequenced by immunoSEQ multiplex PCR, and TCRdb holds only the in-frame ones, with some missing. This table has 120,000 or so clones, approximately 83% appearing once. The sequencing input was peripheral blood. The receptors come from an elderly woman with acute or convalescent COVID-19.

V is TRBV20-1 and J is TRBJ2-5; tentatively, D is TRBD1 (5 bases). V was trimmed by 6 bases and J by 4 bases, leaving 9 bases between them. CDR3 size: 11 residues. Germline CDR1 and CDR2: DFQATT and SNEGSKA (reference sequence). CDR3 residues: CSARVGETQYF. In DNA form, the CDR3 reads TGCAGTGCCAGGGTAGGAGAGACCCAGTACTTC.

The chain recombines TRBV27 with TRBJ1-6, with TRBD1 as a possible D gene (5 bases). Germline lookup yields CDR1 MNHEY and CDR2 SMNVEV (reference sequence). This CDR3 region has 16 residues. V was trimmed by 2 bases and J by 13 bases, leaving 21 bases between them. The CDR3 is CASSLGGASGEMPLHF. The CDR3 region has the DNA TGTGCCAGCAGTTTAGGCGGGGCGAGTGGGGAAATGCCCCTCCACTTT.

This chain joins TRBV3-1 (or the pseudogene TRBV3-2) and TRBJ1-2; no definite D call. V lost 1 base and J 0 bases, leaving 15 bases between the germline ends. This CDR3 has 17 residues. The germline V gene encodes CDR1 LGHDT and CDR2 YNNKEL (reference sequence). This CDR3 reads CASSQGVLGAANYGYTF. The CDR3, as DNA: TGTGCCAGCAGCCAAGGGGTCCTAGGAGCAGCTAACTATGGCTACACCTTC.

This chain connects TRBV5-5 to TRBJ1-5, with D uncertain. The V end was cut by 4 bases, the J end by 4 bases, with 15 bases between. Germline lookup yields CDR1 SGHKS and CDR2 YYEKEE (reference sequence). The length of the CDR3 is 15 residues. The CDR3 DNA reads TGTGCCAGCAGCCGAACGTGGCAGGAAAATCAGCCCCAGCATTTT. Amino acids: CASSRTWQENQPQHF.

The V and J genes are TRBV6-2 or TRBV6-3 and TRBJ2-1; 10 nucleotides align to TRBD2. J gave up 5 bases and V 6 bases, and 19 bases lay outside the gene matches. The germline gives CDR1 MNHEY, CDR2 SVGEGT. This CDR3 has 19 residues. The CDR3 DNA reads as TGTGCCAGCAGCCGGCCTTCCACCCGAGCGGGGGGGTCACACAATGAGCAGTTCTTC. Translation gives CASSRPSTRAGGSHNEQFF.

The chain recombines TRBV7-9 with TRBJ1-2; 12 nucleotides match TRBD1. Trimming removed 5 bases from V and 8 bases from J; junction bases left unmatched: 9. Germline V gives CDR1 SEHNR, CDR2 FQNEAQ (reference sequence). The CDR3 totals 15 residues. CDR3 DNA sequence: TGTGCCAGCAGCCCCTGGGACAGGGGGCAAGGAGGCTACACCTTC. The encoded protein is CASSPWDRGQGGYTF.

This rearrangement joins TRBV29-1 to TRBJ1-1; D ambiguous. CDR3 length: 12 amino acids. Germline V CDR1 and CDR2: SQVTM, ANQGSEA. Trimming removed 1 base from V and 10 bases from J, with 13 bases in between. The CDR3 DNA reads TGCAGCGTTGAAGTAGGGCGGGAGTCAGCTTTCTTT. Translated: CSVEVGRESAFF.

The V gene is TRBV7-2, the J gene TRBJ1-2; D gene ambiguous. The CDR3 contains 14 residues. V shed 5 bases and J shed 5 bases, with 15 bases lying between them. The germline CDR1 and CDR2 sequences are SGHTA and FQGNSA. This CDR3 is CASSPQRGGYGYTF. CDR3 nucleotides: TGTGCCAGCAGCCCGCAACGGGGTGGGTATGGCTACACCTTC.

V is TRBV7-8 and J is TRBJ1-1; TRBD1 matches 7 bases. The CDR3 has 13 residues. Trimming removed 5 bases from V and 2 bases from J; junction bases left unmatched: 2. In germline, CDR1 is SGHVS, CDR2 FQNEAQ. DNA of the CDR3: TGTGCCAGCAGCCGGGACAGTAACACTGAAGCTTTCTTT. Translation: CASSRDSNTEAFF.